The 22 T cell receptor beta chains listed next were all sequenced from one sample in a study of patients and donors after allogeneic stem cell transplantation. TCRdb redid the calling of the RT-PCR reads with MiXCR, one entry per CDR3 protein. The sample gives about a million distinct CDR3 sequences, 18% of which show up once; roughly 6.4% is in the top ten. Material for sequencing was blood, either unsorted or a sorted T cell fraction (not recorded which). These receptors were collected from a human donor who was either an allogeneic HSCT recipient or a stem cell or donor lymphocyte infusion donor (not recorded which). It is not recorded whose cells these are; they may come from a transplant donor.

In its sample, this clonotype was seen once. V usage is TRBV6-1 and J usage is TRBJ2-2, with 10 bases that match TRBD1. V shed 6 bases and J 4 bases; nucleotides not matched to a gene: 2. The CDR3 length is 14 residues. In germline, CDR1 is MNHNS, CDR2 SASEGT. CDR3 bases: TGTGCCAGCAGGGACAGGGGGATCACCGGGGAGCTGTTTTTT. Protein product: CASRDRGITGELFF.

This clonotype has at least ten counts. The chain has TRBV12-3 or TRBV12-4 and TRBJ2-3, with 8 nucleotides matching TRBD1. The CDR3 runs 12 residues. The ends lost 8 bases at V and 6 bases at J; junction bases unmatched: 4. The CDR3 spells CASQGASDTQYF. Written as DNA, the CDR3 is TGTGCCAGCCAGGGGGCATCGGATACGCAGTATTTT.

The V gene is TRBV3-1, the J gene TRBJ1-1; D unclear. Trimming stripped 4 bases from V and 6 bases from J, with 9 bases between. Looked up from germline, CDR1 is LGHDT and CDR2 is YNNKEL (reference sequence). The CDR3 contains 12 residues. The CDR3 nucleotides are TGTGCCAGCAGCCGCGCGAGGTCTGAAGCTTTCTTT. Translating gives CASSRARSEAFF.

The chain combines TRBV23-1 with TRBJ1-5; no definite D call. TRBV23-1 is assigned to the ORF class and has an uncertain function. Trimming removed 6 bases at V and 4 bases at J, with 10 bases between. This CDR3 spans 13 amino acids. The CDR3 nucleotides read TGCGCCAGCAGGAGGCCGTTGAATCAGCCCCAGCATTTT. This translates into CASRRPLNQPQHF.

The rearrangement uses TRBV20-1 and TRBJ2-3, with TRBD1 as a possible D gene (6 bases). This CDR3 is 15 amino acids long. The V gene's germline CDR1 is DFQATT and CDR2 SNEGSKA (reference sequence). V shed 6 bases and J shed 2 bases, with 18 bases lying between them. CDR3 in DNA: TGCAGTGCGAGATCCAGGGGCACCCACACAGATACGCAGTATTTT. Amino acids: CSARSRGTHTDTQYF.

This chain joins TRBV28 and TRBJ2-7; D possibly uses TRBD1 or TRBD2 (5 bases each). V was clipped by 7 bases and J by 4 bases, with 17 bases between them. Germline V CDR1 and CDR2: MDHEN, SYDVKM. CDR3 length: 14 amino acids. The DNA for the CDR3 is TGTGCCAGCACCTCCGGGACCGGTAAATACGAGCAGTACTTC. Its protein is CASTSGTGKYEQYF.

This rearrangement joins TRBV25-1 to TRBJ2-1; 9 positions agree with TRBD2. CDR1 is MGHDK and CDR2 is SYGVNS in the germline V gene. The CDR3 runs to 13 residues. J lost 9 bases, V lost 4 bases, and 4 bases had no gene match. The CDR3 sequence: CASSALAGSEQFF. CDR3 nucleotides: TGTGCCAGCAGTGCACTAGCGGGTTCTGAGCAGTTCTTC.

This clonotype has more than one count but fewer than ten. This chain connects TRBV24-1 to TRBJ2-2, with TRBD2 matching over 13 bases. CDR3 length equals 19 residues. Germline CDR1 reads KGHDR; CDR2 reads SFDVKD. V shed 0 bases, J shed 4 bases, and the junction held 7 bases outside the gene matches. CDR3 DNA sequence: TGTGCCACCAGTGATTTGCAACTAGCGGGGGGGCCGTTCACCGGGGAGCTGTTTTTT. Translating gives CATSDLQLAGGPFTGELFF.

This clonotype was picked up a small number of times. The chain combines TRBV5-8 with TRBJ2-5; D possibly corresponds to TRBD1 (6 bases). This CDR3 is built from 14 residues. The V and J ends lost 7 bases and 3 bases respectively, with 16 bases between them. Germline V gene lookup returns CDR1 SGHTS and CDR2 YDEGEE. CDR3 protein: CASASISGEETQYF. The CDR3 DNA follows: TGTGCCAGCGCCTCAATCTCAGGGGAAGAGACCCAGTACTTC.

This clonotype occurred a few times. This sequence joins TRBV6-5 and TRBJ1-5; 9 positions match TRBD1. V shed 3 bases, J shed 4 bases, and the junction held 4 bases outside the gene matches. CDR1 is MNHEY and CDR2 is SVGAGI in the germline V gene. This CDR3 is built from 15 residues. The CDR3 region is CASSYGTGRNQPQHF. For the CDR3, the DNA is TGTGCCAGCAGTTATGGGACAGGGAGGAATCAGCCCCAGCATTTT.

This clonotype was found a few times. The rearrangement uses TRBV3-1 and TRBJ2-2; D is uncertain. Deletions cut 1 base from V and 7 bases from J, with 13 bases between. The CDR3 has 15 residues. The germline gives CDR1 LGHDT, CDR2 YNNKEL (reference sequence). The CDR3 sequence is CASSQVINGDGELFF. CDR3 nucleotides: TGTGCCAGCAGCCAAGTTATAAACGGCGACGGGGAGCTGTTTTTT.

The chain has TRBV10-3 and TRBJ2-1; 7 bases map to TRBD1. V shed 11 bases and J 0 bases; nucleotides not matched to a gene: 4. Germline V gives CDR1 ENHRY, CDR2 SYGVKD. The CDR3 runs 13 residues. This chain's CDR3 is CAGGTDSYNEQFF. The CDR3 DNA is TGTGCCGGTGGGACAGACTCCTACAATGAGCAGTTCTTC.

V gene TRBV5-5 combines with J gene TRBJ2-1; D unresolved. CDR3 length equals 16 residues. CDR1 is SGHKS and CDR2 is YYEKEE in the germline V gene (reference sequence). Trimming took 4 bases from V and 3 from J, leaving 17 bases between them. Written as DNA, the CDR3 is TGTGCCAGCAGCGTTCTCGCAGACAACAACTACAATGAGCAGTTCTTC. This sequence encodes CASSVLADNNYNEQFF.

This chain links TRBV5-1 with TRBJ1-2; no firm D call. Germline CDR1 reads SGHRS; CDR2 reads YFSETQ. V lost 3 bases, J lost 6 bases, and 12 bases lay in between. There are 13 residues in the CDR3. CDR3 loop: CASSSDGRDGYTF. The CDR3 DNA sequence: TGCGCCAGCAGCTCAGACGGGAGGGATGGCTACACCTTC.

This clonotype has just a few counts. V is TRBV15 and J is TRBJ1-5; 8 bases map to TRBD1. The V gene end was trimmed by 6 bases and the J gene end by 3 bases; junction bases not matched to a gene: 7. Looked up from germline, CDR1 is LNHNV and CDR2 is YYDKDF (reference sequence). The CDR3 extends over 15 amino acids. The CDR3 region has the DNA TGTGCCACCAGTAATCAGGGGGCGATCAATCAGCCCCAGCATTTT. Translating gives CATSNQGAINQPQHF.

The chain uses TRBV3-1 and TRBJ1-3, with D unclear. The CDR3 is made up of 12 amino acids. V was pared by 4 bases and J by 7 bases, with 8 bases between. Germline CDR1 reads LGHDT; CDR2 reads YNNKEL (reference sequence). The DNA for the CDR3 is TGTGCCAGCAGCCCGATACGGAACACCATATATTTT. This codes for CASSPIRNTIYF.

In this sample, this clonotype turned up many times. The chain couples TRBV5-1 to TRBJ2-1; 8 positions match TRBD2. The CDR3 runs to 14 residues. Germline loops: CDR1 SGHRS, CDR2 YFSETQ. V lost 7 bases to trimming and J lost 3 bases; unmatched junction nucleotides: 6. The CDR3 loop reads CASGTSGYYNEQFF. In nucleotides, the CDR3 is TGCGCCAGCGGCACTAGCGGATACTACAATGAGCAGTTCTTC.

This chain uses TRBV6-1 with TRBJ1-2; 8 bases match TRBD1. Trimming cost V 6 bases and J 14 bases; bases outside gene matches: 20. Per germline, CDR1 MNHNS and CDR2 SASEGT. The CDR3 length is 15 residues. The CDR3 nucleotides are TGTGCCAGCAGGCCCTCATCGGGACAGGCCTCAATACGGACCTTC. Protein: CASRPSSGQASIRTF.

The CDR3 sequence is CASSSAAQVNTGELFF. The CDR3 DNA follows: TGTGCCAGCAGCTCCGCGGCGCAGGTTAACACCGGGGAGCTGTTTTTT. The rearrangement uses TRBV7-3 and TRBJ2-2; D gene ambiguous. V gave up 4 bases and J gave up 2 bases, with 14 bases separating them. Germline values: CDR1 SGHTA, CDR2 FQGTGA. The CDR3 runs 16 residues.

V usage is TRBV12-3 or TRBV12-4 and J usage is TRBJ2-3; D not resolved. Trimming stripped 0 bases from V and 8 bases from J, with 15 bases between. The CDR3 has 15 residues. The CDR3 coding sequence is TGTGCCAGCAGTTTAGCACCGACCTCCCGATTTACGCAGTATTTT. It translates to CASSLAPTSRFTQYF.

V is TRBV30 and J is TRBJ1-1; unclear D gene. The V end was cut by 0 bases, the J end by 0 bases, with 8 bases between. The CDR3 is made up of 14 amino acids. CDR1 GTSNPN and CDR2 SVGIG come from the germline V gene (reference sequence). The CDR3 DNA reads as TGTGCCTGGAGTGTACTACGGATGAACACTGAAGCTTTCTTT. Protein sequence: CAWSVLRMNTEAFF.

The chain links TRBV24-1 to TRBJ1-2, with 12 bases that match TRBD1. This CDR3 spans 15 amino acids. Germline assignment: CDR1 KGHDR and CDR2 SFDVKD. J was trimmed by 4 bases and V by 10 bases; bases with no gene match: 9. In DNA form, the CDR3 reads TGTGCCACGTCCGGGACAGGGGGCCCTGGCTATGGCTACACCTTC. Translating it yields CATSGTGGPGYGYTF.